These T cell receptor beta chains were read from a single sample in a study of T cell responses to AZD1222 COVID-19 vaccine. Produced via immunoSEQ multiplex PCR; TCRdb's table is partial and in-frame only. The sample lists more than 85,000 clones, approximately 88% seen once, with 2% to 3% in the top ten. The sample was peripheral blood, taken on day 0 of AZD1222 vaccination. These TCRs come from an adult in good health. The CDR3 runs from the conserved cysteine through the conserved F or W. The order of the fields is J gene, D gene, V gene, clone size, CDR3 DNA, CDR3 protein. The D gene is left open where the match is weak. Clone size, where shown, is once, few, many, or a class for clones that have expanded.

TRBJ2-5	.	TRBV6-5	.	TGTGCCAGCAGTACGACGGCCGCCGTTGAGACCCAGTACTTC	CASSTTAAVETQYF
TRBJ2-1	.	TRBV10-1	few	TGCGCCAGCAGTGAGCGGGAGTCTTACAATGAGCAGTTCTTC	CASSERESYNEQFF
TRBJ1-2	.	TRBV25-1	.	TGTGCCAGCAGTGACCCCCGGGGTCCCAACTATGGCTACACCTTC	CASSDPRGPNYGYTF
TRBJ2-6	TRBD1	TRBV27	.	TGTGCCAGCGGTGCCGGGACAGGGAATCCTGGGGCCAACGTCCTGACTTTC	CASGAGTGNPGANVLTF
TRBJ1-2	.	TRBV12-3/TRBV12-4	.	TGTGCCAGCAGTTTGGGTCCTAGCTATGGCTACACCTTC	CASSLGPSYGYTF
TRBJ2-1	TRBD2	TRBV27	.	TGTGCCAGCAGTTTATTTGGGGGAGGGCCGGGTGAGCAGTTCTTC	CASSLFGGGPGEQFF
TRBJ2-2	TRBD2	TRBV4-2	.	TGTGCCAGCAGCCAGTCGGAGCGGGGGAACACCGGGGAGCTGTTTTTT	CASSQSERGNTGELFF
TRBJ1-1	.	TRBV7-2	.	TGTGCCAGCAGCTTAGCGGCGGCTACGGACACTGAAGCTTTCTTT	CASSLAAATDTEAFF
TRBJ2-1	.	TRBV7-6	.	TGTGCCAGCAAAAAACAGGGCGGGGGCGCTTATGAGCAGTTCTTC	CASKKQGGGAYEQFF
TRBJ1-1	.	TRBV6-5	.	TGTGCCAGTCGGTTTAGGGAGAACACTGAAGCTTTCTTT	CASRFRENTEAFF
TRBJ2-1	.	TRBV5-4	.	TGTGCCAGCAGCTTAAAAGGGTCCTACAATGAGCAGTTCTTC	CASSLKGSYNEQFF
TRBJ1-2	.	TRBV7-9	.	TGTGCCAGCAGCTTAGTTCAGGGAATCGATGGCTACACCTTC	CASSLVQGIDGYTF
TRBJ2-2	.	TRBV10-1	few	TGCGCCAGCACGGACAGCGACCCCGAAATCACCGGGGAGCTGTTTTTT	CASTDSDPEITGELFF
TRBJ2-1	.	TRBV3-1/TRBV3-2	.	TGTGCCAGCAGCCAAGAGCTAGCGTCCTACAATGAGCAGTTCTTC	CASSQELASYNEQFF
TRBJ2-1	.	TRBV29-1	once	TGCAGCGTGGGGGGGCAGGGCTACAATGAGCAGTTCTTC	CSVGGQGYNEQFF
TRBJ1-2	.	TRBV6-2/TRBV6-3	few	TGTGCCAGCAGTGCTAACAGGGAAAACGGCTACACCTTC	CASSANRENGYTF
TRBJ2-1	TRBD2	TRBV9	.	TGTGCCAGCAGCCCCGGACTAGCGGGACTTAATGAGCAGTTCTTC	CASSPGLAGLNEQFF
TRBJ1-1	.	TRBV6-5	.	TGTGCCAGCAGTAAACAAATTCTCACTGAAGCTTTCTTT	CASSKQILTEAFF
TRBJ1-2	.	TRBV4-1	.	TGCGCCAGCAGCCACACAGGGCCCGGGCGGGGCTACACCTTC	CASSHTGPGRGYTF
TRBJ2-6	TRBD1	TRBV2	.	TGTGCCAGCAGTGACAGACAGGGCCTTGGGGCCAACGTCCTGACTTTC	CASSDRQGLGANVLTF
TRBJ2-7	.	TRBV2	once	TGTGCCAGCAGTGAAGGGGGTAGCTCCTACGAGCAGTACTTC	CASSEGGSSYEQYF
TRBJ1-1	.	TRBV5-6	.	TGTGCCAGCAGCTTCGGGAACACTGAAGCTTTCTTT	CASSFGNTEAFF
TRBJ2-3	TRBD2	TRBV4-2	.	TGTGCCAGCAGCCAAAGGGGAGGGGTGGGTGATACGCAGTATTTT	CASSQRGGVGDTQYF
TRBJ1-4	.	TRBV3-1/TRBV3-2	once	TGTGCCAGCAGCCTCGGATTGGGGAGTGAAAAACTGTTTTTT	CASSLGLGSEKLFF
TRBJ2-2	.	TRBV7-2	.	TGTGCCAGCAGCCCCTGGGCCGGGGAGCTGTTTTTT	CASSPWAGELFF
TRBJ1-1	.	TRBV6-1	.	TGTGCCAGCAGTGAAATAGGGATGGGGAACACTGAAGCTTTCTTT	CASSEIGMGNTEAFF
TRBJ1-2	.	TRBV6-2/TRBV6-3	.	TGTGCCAGCAGTAGTTCGACAGGACCCCGCTACACCTTC	CASSSSTGPRYTF
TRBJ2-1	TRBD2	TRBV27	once	TGTGCCAGCAGCTTTAGCGGGAGGGTTGGCAATGAGCAGTTCTTC	CASSFSGRVGNEQFF
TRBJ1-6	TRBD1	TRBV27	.	TGTGCCAGCAGTTTAGAGACAGGGGGCCCTAATTCACCCCTCCACTTT	CASSLETGGPNSPLHF
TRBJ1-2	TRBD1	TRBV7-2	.	TGTGCCAGCAGCTTAGGAGGAGGGACAGTCTATGGCTACACCTTC	CASSLGGGTVYGYTF
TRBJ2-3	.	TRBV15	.	TGTGCCACGAGACACCTTACTAGCACAGATACGCAGTATTTT	CATRHLTSTDTQYF
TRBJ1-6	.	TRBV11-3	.	TGTGCCAGCAGCTCCGAAAGGGGACCCCTCCACTTT	CASSSERGPLHF
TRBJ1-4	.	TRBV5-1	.	TGCGCCAGCAGCCTCAAAGGAGCAACTAATGAAAAACTGTTTTTT	CASSLKGATNEKLFF
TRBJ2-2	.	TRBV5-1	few	TGCGCCAGCAGCTTGGCGCCGGGTATATTGACCGGGGAGCTGTTTTTT	CASSLAPGILTGELFF
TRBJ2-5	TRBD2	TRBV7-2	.	TGTGCCAGCAGCTTAGTTAGCGGGGGGTTGGAGACCCAGTACTTC	CASSLVSGGLETQYF
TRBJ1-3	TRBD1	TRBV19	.	TGTGCCAGTAGTTGGACAGGGATCGGTGGAAACACCATATATTTT	CASSWTGIGGNTIYF
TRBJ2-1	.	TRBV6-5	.	TGTGCCAGCAGTAAAACAAGACAGGGACTAGGTGAGCAGTTCTTC	CASSKTRQGLGEQFF
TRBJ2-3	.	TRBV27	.	TGTGCCAGCAGTTTATGGTCTAGCGCAAACACAGATACGCAGTATTTT	CASSLWSSANTDTQYF
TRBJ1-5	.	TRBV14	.	TGTGCCAGCAGCCTACACCCGGACAGTTTCCAGCATTTT	CASSLHPDSFQHF
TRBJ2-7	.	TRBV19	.	TGTGCCAGTAGTACCCCGGGGCCGACCTACGAGCAGTACTTC	CASSTPGPTYEQYF
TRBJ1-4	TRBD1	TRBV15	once	TGTGCCACCAGCACCCAGACAGGGGGAAGCCGAAAACTGTTTTTT	CATSTQTGGSRKLFF
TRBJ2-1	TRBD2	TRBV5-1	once	TGCGCCAGCAGCTGGGGACTAGCGGGGTTTAACGATGAGCAGTTCTTC	CASSWGLAGFNDEQFF
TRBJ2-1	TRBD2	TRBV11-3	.	TGTGCCAGCAGCCCGCTAGCGGGAGGGCTCAATGAGCAGTTCTTC	CASSPLAGGLNEQFF
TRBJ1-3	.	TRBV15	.	TGTGCCACCAGGAAAGAGGGGGTTACGGAGGGCTCTGGAAACACCATATATTTT	CATRKEGVTEGSGNTIYF
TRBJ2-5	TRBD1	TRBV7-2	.	TGTGCCAGCAGCCAAAGGACAGGGCTCACCCAAGAGACCCAGTACTTC	CASSQRTGLTQETQYF
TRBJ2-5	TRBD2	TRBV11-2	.	TGTGCCAGCAGCTTAGTGGGTATGGCGGGAGCGGGTGAGACCCAGTACTTC	CASSLVGMAGAGETQYF
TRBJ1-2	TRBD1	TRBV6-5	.	TGTGCCAGCAGTTCGACAGGGTACGCTGGCTACACCTTC	CASSSTGYAGYTF
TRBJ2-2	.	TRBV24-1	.	TGTGCCACCGTCAAGAACACCGGGGAGCTGTTTTTT	CATVKNTGELFF
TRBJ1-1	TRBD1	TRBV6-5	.	TGTGCCAGCAGGCCACAGGGGACGGGGGCTGAAGCTTTCTTT	CASRPQGTGAEAFF
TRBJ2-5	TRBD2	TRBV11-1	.	TGTGCCAGCAGCCCCACTAGCGGGAGCGGGGAGACCCAGTACTTC	CASSPTSGSGETQYF
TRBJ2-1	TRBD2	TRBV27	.	TGTGCCAGCAGTTTATTCGGATCGGGGGGACCGCAGTTCTTC	CASSLFGSGGPQFF
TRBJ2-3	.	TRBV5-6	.	TGTGCCAGCACCGTAAGGGGCACAGATACGCAGTATTTT	CASTVRGTDTQYF